This TCR beta chain was sequenced for a study of blood T cell repertoires in COVID-19. Profiled with immunoSEQ multiplex PCR; TCRdb holds only in-frame clones, not every one. The sample lists approximately 100,000 clones; 89% were seen once. The CDR3 length is 15 residues. V gave up 2 bases and J gave up 3 bases; unmatched junction bases: 5. From germline, CDR1 is MDHEN and CDR2 SYDVKM. Sequencing was done on a sample of peripheral blood. The chain couples TRBV28 to TRBJ1-1; 8 bases fit TRBD1. This sequence was found in a woman aged 60-75 years with acute or convalescent COVID-19. As DNA, the CDR3 is TGTGCCAGCAGTTTAGACAGGGGAGGGCACACTGAAGCTTTCTTT. Its translation: CASSLDRGGHTEAFF.